This TCR beta chain was documented in a study of OX40 agonist ivuxolimab in advanced cancers. Sequencing used immunoSEQ multiplex PCR; TCRdb keeps in-frame clones, though not all of them. Here the sample spans roughly 34,000 clones, 89% being singletons. There are 15 residues in the CDR3. Germline CDR1 is SGHDT and CDR2 is YYEEEE. Trimming cost V 5 bases and J 4 bases; bases outside gene matches: 8. The material sequenced was CD4+ or CD8+ T cells sorted from blood, taken in a trial of the OX40 agonist ivuxolimab. This sequence originates from an adult with an advanced solid tumor such as melanoma, head and neck, liver or kidney cancer. V is TRBV5-6 and J is TRBJ2-1; TRBD1 aligns across 8 bases. The CDR3: CASSYDRGPYNEQFF. CDR3 bases: TGTGCCAGCAGTTATGACAGGGGCCCTTACAATGAGCAGTTCTTC. Full variable domain (missing parts from reference TRBV5-6 and TRBJ2-1): DAGVTQSPTHLIKTRGQQVTLRCSPKSGHDTVSWYQQALGQGPQFIFQYYEEEERQRGNFPDRFSGHQFPNYSSELNVNALLLGDSALYLCASSYDRGPYNEQFFGPGTRLTVL.